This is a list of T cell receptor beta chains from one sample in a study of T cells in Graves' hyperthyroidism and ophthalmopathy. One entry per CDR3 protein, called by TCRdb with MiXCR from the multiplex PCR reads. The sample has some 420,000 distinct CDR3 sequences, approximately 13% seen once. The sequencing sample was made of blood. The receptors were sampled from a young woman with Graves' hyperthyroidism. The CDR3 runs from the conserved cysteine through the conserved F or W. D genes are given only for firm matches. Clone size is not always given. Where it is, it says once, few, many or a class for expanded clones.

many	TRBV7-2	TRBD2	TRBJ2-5	CASSLTGTSVETQYF	TGTGCCAGCAGCTTGACCGGGACTAGTGTCGAGACCCAGTACTTC
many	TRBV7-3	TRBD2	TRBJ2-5	CASRYSGRGPETQYF	TGTGCCAGCAGATACAGCGGGAGGGGCCCGGAGACCCAGTACTTC
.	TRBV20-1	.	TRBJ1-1	CSATTWENTEAFF	TGCAGTGCTACCACTTGGGAGAACACTGAAGCTTTCTTT
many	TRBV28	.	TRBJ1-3	CASSLTGTSGNTIYF	TGTGCCAGCAGCCTAACAGGGACCTCTGGAAACACCATATATTTT
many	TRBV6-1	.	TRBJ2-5	CASSEFHQETQYF	TGTGCCAGCAGTGAATTCCACCAAGAGACCCAGTACTTC
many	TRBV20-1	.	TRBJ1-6	CSAGGPHNSPLHF	TGCAGTGCCGGGGGACCGCATAATTCACCCCTCCACTTT
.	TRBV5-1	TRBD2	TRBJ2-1	CASSLRAGGPDNEQFF	TGCGCCAGCAGCTTGAGGGCGGGAGGGCCAGACAATGAGCAGTTCTTC
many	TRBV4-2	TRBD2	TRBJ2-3	CASSQDPPGLAGRDTQYF	TGTGCCAGCAGCCAAGACCCCCCGGGACTAGCGGGAAGGGATACGCAGTATTTT
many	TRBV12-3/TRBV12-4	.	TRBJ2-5	CASSLLGGQQETQYF	TGTGCCAGCAGTCTCCTCGGGGGGCAACAAGAGACCCAGTACTTC
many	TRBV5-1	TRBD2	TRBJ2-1	CASSLGTSGRDEQFF	TGCGCCAGCAGCTTGGGGACTAGCGGGAGGGATGAGCAGTTCTTC
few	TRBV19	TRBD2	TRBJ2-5	CASSIWASGSSFVRETQYF	TGTGCCAGTAGTATTTGGGCTAGCGGGAGTTCATTTGTTCGAGAGACCCAGTACTTC
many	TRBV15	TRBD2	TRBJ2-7	CATGSLAGGYEQYF	TGTGCCACCGGCTCTCTAGCGGGAGGATACGAGCAGTACTTC
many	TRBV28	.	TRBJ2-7	CASSLWGERDDEQYF	TGTGCCAGCAGTTTATGGGGGGAGCGTGATGACGAGCAGTACTTC
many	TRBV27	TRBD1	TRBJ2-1	CASRRDRGFNEQFF	TGTGCCAGCAGGAGGGACAGGGGGTTTAATGAGCAGTTCTTC
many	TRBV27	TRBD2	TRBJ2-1	CASSFWGASGTNEQFF	TGTGCCAGCAGTTTTTGGGGGGCTAGCGGGACCAATGAGCAGTTCTTC
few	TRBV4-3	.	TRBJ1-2	CASSHSKSTSYGYTF	TGCGCCAGCAGCCATTCAAAGTCGACTTCCTATGGCTACACCTTC